This T cell receptor (beta chain) was recorded in a study of Ad26.COV2.S vaccination and SARS-CoV-2 variants. Study-wide results and limits: In vaccinated individuals, spike-specific CD8+ and CD4+ T cell responses reportedly displayed substantial breadth.

Germline values: CDR1 SGDLS, CDR2 YYNGEE. This CDR3 comprises 18 residues. V was trimmed by 3 bases and J by 6 bases, leaving 24 bases between them. With regard to this clone: Its target is not known.

Here immunoSEQ multiplex PCR was the method, and the copy in TCRdb shows in-frame clones only, minus some. Of some 190,000 clones listed, 70% to 90% are singletons. This sequence joins TRBV9 and TRBJ2-2; either TRBD1 or TRBD2 may supply D (5 bases each). The source is a human donor who had recovered from COVID-19. Sequencing used peripheral blood, obtained after recovery from COVID-19. CDR3 sequence reads: CASSAFLPGRDVAGELFF. The CDR3 DNA sequence: TGTGCCAGCAGCGCCTTTCTACCGGGACGGGACGTGGCCGGGGAGCTGTTTTTT.